This TCR beta chain was captured by sequencing in a study of cytomegalovirus exposure and HLA in healthy donors. Only in-frame clones appear in the TCRdb table, and some are missing; sequencing was by immunoSEQ multiplex PCR. The sample yields about 150,000 clones, around nine tenths seen once. The sequence was collected from a woman under 30 in good health and CMV-seropositive. Sequencing used PBMCs.

CDR3 amino acids: CASSPPGGGPNEKLFF. Written as DNA, the CDR3 is TGTGCCAGCTCACCGCCCGGGGGAGGTCCCAATGAAAAACTGTTTTTT. The chain employs TRBV18 and TRBJ1-4; perhaps TRBD1 as D (5 bases). Trimming removed 3 bases at V and 5 bases at J, with 16 bases between. Germline loops: CDR1 KGHSH, CDR2 LQKENI. The CDR3 is made up of 16 amino acids.